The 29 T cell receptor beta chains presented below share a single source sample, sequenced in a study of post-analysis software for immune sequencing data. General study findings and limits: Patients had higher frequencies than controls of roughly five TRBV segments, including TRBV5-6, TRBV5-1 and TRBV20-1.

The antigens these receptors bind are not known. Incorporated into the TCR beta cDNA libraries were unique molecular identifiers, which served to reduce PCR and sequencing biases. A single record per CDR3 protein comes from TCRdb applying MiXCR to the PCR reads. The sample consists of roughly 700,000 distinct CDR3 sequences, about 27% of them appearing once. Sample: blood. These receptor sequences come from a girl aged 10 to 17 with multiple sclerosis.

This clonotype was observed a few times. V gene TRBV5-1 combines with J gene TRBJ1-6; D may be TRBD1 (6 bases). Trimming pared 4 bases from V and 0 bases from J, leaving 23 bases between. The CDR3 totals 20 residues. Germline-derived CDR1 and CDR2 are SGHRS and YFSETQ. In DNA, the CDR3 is TGCGCCAGCAGCGTGGGGGTCGGGACACGATCAAGCTCCTATAATTCACCCCTCCACTTT. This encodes CASSVGVGTRSSSYNSPLHF.

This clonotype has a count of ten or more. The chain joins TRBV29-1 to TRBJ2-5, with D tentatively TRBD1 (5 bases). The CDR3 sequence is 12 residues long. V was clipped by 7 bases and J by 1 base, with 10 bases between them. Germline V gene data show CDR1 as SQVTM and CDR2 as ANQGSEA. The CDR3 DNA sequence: TGCAGCGCAGGGTTCGGCCAAGAGACCCAGTACTTC. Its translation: CSAGFGQETQYF.

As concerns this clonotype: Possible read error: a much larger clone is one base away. The CDR3 sequence: CASGLPGDGIYGYTF. The CDR3 DNA follows: TGTGCCAGCGGCTTGCCGGGGGACGGAATATATGGCTACACCTTC. The chain links TRBV5-4 to TRBJ1-2; perhaps TRBD1 as D (5 bases). The CDR3 has 15 residues. Germline CDR1 SGHNT, CDR2 YYREEE (reference sequence).

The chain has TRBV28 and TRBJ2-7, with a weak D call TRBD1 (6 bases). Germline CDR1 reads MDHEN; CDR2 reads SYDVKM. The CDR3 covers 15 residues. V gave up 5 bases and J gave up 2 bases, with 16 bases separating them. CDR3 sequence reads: CASSVAGTRAYEQYF. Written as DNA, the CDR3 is TGTGCCAGCAGTGTCGCCGGGACAAGAGCCTACGAGCAGTACTTC.

CDR3 nucleotides: TGCGCCAGCAGCCAAGATGGCCCCGGTTTTAGCAATCAGCCCCAGCATTTT. It translates to CASSQDGPGFSNQPQHF. This chain links TRBV4-3 with TRBJ1-5; D is ambiguous. V lost 0 bases and J 0 bases, leaving 12 bases between the germline ends. CDR3 length: 17 amino acids. CDR1 and CDR2 from the germline V gene are LGHNA and YSLEER.

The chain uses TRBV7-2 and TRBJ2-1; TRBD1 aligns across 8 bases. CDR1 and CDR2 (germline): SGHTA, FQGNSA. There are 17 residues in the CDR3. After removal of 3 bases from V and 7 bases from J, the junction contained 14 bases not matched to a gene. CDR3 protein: CASSFTGGRLSRNEQFF. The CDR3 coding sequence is TGTGCCAGCAGCTTTACAGGGGGACGGTTATCTAGGAATGAGCAGTTCTTC.

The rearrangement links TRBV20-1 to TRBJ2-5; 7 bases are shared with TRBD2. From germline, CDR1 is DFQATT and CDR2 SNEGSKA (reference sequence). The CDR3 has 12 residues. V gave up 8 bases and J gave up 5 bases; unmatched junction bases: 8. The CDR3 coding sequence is TGCAGTCGACTAGCAGAGGACGAGACCCAGTACTTC. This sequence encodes CSRLAEDETQYF.

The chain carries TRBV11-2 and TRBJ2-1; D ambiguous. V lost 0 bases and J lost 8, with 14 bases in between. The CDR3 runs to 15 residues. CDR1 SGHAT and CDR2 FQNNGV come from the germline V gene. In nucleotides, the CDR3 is TGTGCCAGCAGCTTAGATGGCCGGCCTCCTGATGAGCAGTTCTTC. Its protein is CASSLDGRPPDEQFF.

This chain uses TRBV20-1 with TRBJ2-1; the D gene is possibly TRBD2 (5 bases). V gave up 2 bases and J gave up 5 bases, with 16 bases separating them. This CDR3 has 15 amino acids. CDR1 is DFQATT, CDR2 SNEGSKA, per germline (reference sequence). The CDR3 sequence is CSARYGLAAHNEQFF. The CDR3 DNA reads TGCAGTGCTAGATACGGGCTAGCAGCCCACAATGAGCAGTTCTTC.

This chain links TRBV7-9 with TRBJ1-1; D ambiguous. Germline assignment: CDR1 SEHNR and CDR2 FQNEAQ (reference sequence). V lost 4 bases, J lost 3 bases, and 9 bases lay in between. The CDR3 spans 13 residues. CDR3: CASSSRPDTEAFF. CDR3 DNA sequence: TGTGCCAGCAGCTCCCGACCGGACACTGAAGCTTTCTTT. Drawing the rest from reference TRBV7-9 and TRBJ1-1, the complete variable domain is DTGVSQNPRHKITKRGQNVTFRCDPISEHNRLYWYRQTLGQGPEFLTYFQNEAQLEKSRLLSDRFSAERPKGSFSTLEIQRTEQGDSAMYLCASSSRPDTEAFFGQGTRLTVV.

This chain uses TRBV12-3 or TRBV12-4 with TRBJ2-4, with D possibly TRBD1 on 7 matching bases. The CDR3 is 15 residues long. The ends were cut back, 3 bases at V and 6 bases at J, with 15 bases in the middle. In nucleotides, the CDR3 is TGTGCCAGCAGTTTGGAGGGACAGAGATTAAACATTCAGTACTTC. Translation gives CASSLEGQRLNIQYF.

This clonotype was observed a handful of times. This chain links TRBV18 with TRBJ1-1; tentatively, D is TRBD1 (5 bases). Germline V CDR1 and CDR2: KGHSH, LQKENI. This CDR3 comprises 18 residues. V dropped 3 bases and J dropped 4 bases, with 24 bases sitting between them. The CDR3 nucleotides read TGTGCCAGCTCACCCCGCTTATTTCGCAGGGATCCGGGCACTGAAGCTTTCTTT. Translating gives CASSPRLFRRDPGTEAFF.

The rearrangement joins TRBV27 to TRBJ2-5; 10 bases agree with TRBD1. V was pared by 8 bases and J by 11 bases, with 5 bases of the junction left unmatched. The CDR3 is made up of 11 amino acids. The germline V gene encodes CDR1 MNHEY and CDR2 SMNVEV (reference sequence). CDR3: CASGTGVEQYF. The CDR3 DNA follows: TGTGCCAGCGGGACAGGGGTAGAGCAGTACTTC.

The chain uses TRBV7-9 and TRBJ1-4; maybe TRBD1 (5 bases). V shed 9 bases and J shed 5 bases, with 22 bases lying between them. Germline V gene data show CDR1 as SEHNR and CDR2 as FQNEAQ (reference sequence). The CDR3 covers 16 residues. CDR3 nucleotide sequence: TGTGCCAGTAGCCCCACAAGTAATGGGGCAAATGAAAAACTGTTTTTT. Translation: CASSPTSNGANEKLFF. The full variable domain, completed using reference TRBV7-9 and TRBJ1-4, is DTGVSQNPRHKITKRGQNVTFRCDPISEHNRLYWYRQTLGQGPEFLTYFQNEAQLEKSRLLSDRFSAERPKGSFSTLEIQRTEQGDSAMYLCASSPTSNGANEKLFFGSGTQLSVL.

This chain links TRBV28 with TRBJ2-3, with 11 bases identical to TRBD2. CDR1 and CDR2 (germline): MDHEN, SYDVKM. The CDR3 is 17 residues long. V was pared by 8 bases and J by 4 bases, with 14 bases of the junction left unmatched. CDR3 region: CASAPGKHSGRADTQYF. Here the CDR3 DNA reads TGTGCCAGCGCCCCAGGGAAGCATAGCGGGAGGGCAGATACGCAGTATTTT.

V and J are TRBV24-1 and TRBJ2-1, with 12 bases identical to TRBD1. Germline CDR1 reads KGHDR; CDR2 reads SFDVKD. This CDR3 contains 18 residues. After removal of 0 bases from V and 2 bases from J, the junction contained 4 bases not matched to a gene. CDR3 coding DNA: TGTGCCACCAGTGATTTGCCGGGACAGGGGGCTGCCTACAATGAGCAGTTCTTC. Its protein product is CATSDLPGQGAAYNEQFF.

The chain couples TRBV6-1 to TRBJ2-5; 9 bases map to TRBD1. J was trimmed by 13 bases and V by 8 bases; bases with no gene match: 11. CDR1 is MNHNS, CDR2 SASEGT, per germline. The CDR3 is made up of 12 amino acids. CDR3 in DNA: TGTGCCAGCCTTCAAGGCGCGGGACAGGGGTACTTC. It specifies CASLQGAGQGYF.

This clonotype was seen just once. The CDR3 is CASSGPGHPNSPLHF. DNA for the CDR3: TGTGCCAGCAGCGGACCGGGACACCCTAATTCACCCCTCCACTTT. The V call is TRBV7-6, the J call TRBJ1-6; D is possibly TRBD1 (6 bases). Between the trimmed V and J ends, which lost 5 bases and 6 bases, there was a span of 14 bases. Germline values: CDR1 SGHVS, CDR2 FNYEAQ. CDR3 length: 15 amino acids.

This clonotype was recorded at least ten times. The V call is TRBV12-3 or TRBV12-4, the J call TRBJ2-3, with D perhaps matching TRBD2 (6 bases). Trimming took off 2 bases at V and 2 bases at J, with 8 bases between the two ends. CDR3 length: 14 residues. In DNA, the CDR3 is TGTGCCAGCAGTTTACGGGGGTCCACAGATACGCAGTATTTT. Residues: CASSLRGSTDTQYF.

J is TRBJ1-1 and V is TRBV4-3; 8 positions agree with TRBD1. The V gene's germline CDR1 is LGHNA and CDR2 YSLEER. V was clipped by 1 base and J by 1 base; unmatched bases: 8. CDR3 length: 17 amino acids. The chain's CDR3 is CASSQAPTGAANTEAFF. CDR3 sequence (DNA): TGCGCCAGCAGCCAAGCCCCGACAGGGGCGGCGAACACTGAAGCTTTCTTT.

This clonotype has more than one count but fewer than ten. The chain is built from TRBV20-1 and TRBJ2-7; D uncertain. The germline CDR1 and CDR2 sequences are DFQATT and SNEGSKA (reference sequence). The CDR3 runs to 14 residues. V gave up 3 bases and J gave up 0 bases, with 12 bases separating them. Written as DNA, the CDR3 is TGCAGTGCTAGCGGACCCTACTCCTCCTACGAGCAGTACTTC. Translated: CSASGPYSSYEQYF.

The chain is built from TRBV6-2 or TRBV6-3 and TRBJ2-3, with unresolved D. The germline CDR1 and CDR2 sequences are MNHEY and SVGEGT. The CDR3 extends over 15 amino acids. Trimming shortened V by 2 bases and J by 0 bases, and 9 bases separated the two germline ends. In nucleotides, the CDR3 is TGTGCCAGCAGTTACCTCAAACATAGCACAGATACGCAGTATTTT. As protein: CASSYLKHSTDTQYF.

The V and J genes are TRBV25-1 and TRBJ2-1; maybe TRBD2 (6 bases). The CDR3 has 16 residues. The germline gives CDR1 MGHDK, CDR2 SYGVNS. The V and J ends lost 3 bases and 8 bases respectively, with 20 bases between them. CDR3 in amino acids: CASSEASAQRGDEQFF. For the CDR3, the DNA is TGTGCCAGCAGTGAGGCTAGCGCCCAAAGGGGAGATGAGCAGTTCTTC.

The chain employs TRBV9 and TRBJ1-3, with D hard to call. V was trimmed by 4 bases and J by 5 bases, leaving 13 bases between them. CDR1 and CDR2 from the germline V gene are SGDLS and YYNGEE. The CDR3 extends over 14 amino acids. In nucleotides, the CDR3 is TGTGCCAGCAGCCCTAGCCAACCCAGAAACACCATATATTTT. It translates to CASSPSQPRNTIYF.

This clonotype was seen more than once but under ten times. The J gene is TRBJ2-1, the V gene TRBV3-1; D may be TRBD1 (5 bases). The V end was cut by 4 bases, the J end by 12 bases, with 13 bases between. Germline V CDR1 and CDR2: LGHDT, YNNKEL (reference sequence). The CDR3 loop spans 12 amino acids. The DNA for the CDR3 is TGTGCCAGCAGCCTACTAAGGGGCGGGCAGTTCTTC. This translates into CASSLLRGGQFF.

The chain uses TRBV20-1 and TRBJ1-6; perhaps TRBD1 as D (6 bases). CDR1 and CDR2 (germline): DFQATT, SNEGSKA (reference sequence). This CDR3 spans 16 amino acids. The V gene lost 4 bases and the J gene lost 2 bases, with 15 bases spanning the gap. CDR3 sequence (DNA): TGCAGTGCTACCAGGGGATTCCCTACCTATAATTCACCCCTCCACTTT. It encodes CSATRGFPTYNSPLHF.

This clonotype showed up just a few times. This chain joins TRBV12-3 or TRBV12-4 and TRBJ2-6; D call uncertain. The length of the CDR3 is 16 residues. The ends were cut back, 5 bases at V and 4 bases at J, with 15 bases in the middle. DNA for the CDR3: TGTGCCAGCAGTCCCTGGTATGGGCCCGGGGCCAACGTCCTGACTTTC. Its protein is CASSPWYGPGANVLTF.

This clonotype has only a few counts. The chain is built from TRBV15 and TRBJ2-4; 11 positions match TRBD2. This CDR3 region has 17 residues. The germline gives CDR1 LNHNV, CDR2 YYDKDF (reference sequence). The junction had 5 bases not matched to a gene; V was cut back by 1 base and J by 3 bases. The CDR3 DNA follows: TGTGCCACCAGCAGAGGGGGACTAGCGGAGAACAAAAACATTCAGTACTTC. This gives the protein CATSRGGLAENKNIQYF.

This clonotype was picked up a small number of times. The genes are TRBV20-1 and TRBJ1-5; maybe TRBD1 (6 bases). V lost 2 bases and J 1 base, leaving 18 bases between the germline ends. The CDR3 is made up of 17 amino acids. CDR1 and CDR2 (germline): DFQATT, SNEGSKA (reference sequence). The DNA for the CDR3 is TGCAGTGCTAGACCCATTAGACAGGTGGGGAGCAATCAGCCCCAGCATTTT. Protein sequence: CSARPIRQVGSNQPQHF.